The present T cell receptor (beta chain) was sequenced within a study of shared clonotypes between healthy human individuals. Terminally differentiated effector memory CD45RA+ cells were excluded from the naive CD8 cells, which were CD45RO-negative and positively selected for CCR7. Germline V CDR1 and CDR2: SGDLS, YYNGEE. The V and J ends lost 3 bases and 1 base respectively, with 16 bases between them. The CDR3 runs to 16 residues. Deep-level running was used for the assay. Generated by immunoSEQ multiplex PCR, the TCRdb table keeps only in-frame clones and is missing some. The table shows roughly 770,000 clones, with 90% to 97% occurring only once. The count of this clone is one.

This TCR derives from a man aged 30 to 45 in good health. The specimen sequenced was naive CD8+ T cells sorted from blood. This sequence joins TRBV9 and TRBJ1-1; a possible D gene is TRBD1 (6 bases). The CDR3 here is CASSGRGETTNTEAFF. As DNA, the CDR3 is TGTGCCAGCAGCGGGAGGGGGGAGACGACGAACACTGAAGCTTTCTTT.